What follows is one T cell receptor beta chain and its context. The antigen is unknown. Germline V lookup: CDR1 SGHNT, CDR2 YYREEE (reference sequence). This CDR3 has 13 amino acids. Trimming cost V 4 bases and J 0 bases, with 6 bases left between them. The data derive from a study of shared clonotypes between healthy human individuals. Clones were sequenced by immunoSEQ multiplex PCR, and TCRdb holds only the in-frame ones, with some missing. The sample has about 2 million clones; roughly 94% are singletons. General study points: Generation probabilities were higher for clonotypes shared across all four sorted-subset donors than for unshared ones.

This clonotype originated in a young man in good health. This sequence joins TRBV5-4 and TRBJ2-3; D uncertain. Sequencing was carried out using naive CD4+ T cells sorted from blood. The subset: CD45RA+ positively selected. The CDR3: CASSIPSTDTQYF. The CDR3 DNA sequence: TGTGCCAGCAGCATCCCAAGCACAGATACGCAGTATTTT.